By its share, the clone carrying this T cell receptor (beta chain) is medium-sized. Its antigen is not known. Noted treatment: roughly 10-day PBMC culture with coronavirus spike peptide pools or control peptides (ViraFEST assay). Antigen-specific T cells were expanded with peptide pools by ViraFEST, and TCRs were then sequenced. This record belongs to a study of vaccination and CD4 T cells after COVID-19. The wider study: Some control cultures received a CEFX pool, which served as the positive control. Others received an HIV-1 Nef pool or no peptide.

CDR3 length: 13 residues. V was cut by 3 bases and J by 3 bases, with 8 bases left in between. Germline CDR1 is KGHSH and CDR2 is LQKENI. At the Johns Hopkins FTIC core, DNA taken from cultured CD4+ T cells was sequenced by way of the Oncomine TCR Beta short-read assay. TCRdb fed the PCR reads into MiXCR, producing one record per CDR3 protein. The data show about 4,000 distinct CDR3 sequences, around 21% seen once. The chain carries TRBV18 and TRBJ1-2, with D uncertain. The receptor was derived from a human donor who had recovered from COVID-19. The material sequenced was CD4+ T cells from blood, cultured in vitro. In DNA form, the CDR3 reads TGTGCCAGCTCACCTGGCTCGGACTATGGCTACACCTTC. It encodes CASSPGSDYGYTF.